Listed here are 8 T cell receptor beta chains from one sample, sequenced in a study of PD-L1 blockade in urothelial cancer. Profiled with immunoSEQ multiplex PCR; TCRdb holds only in-frame clones, not every one. This sample has approximately 40,000 clones; 65% to 90% occur once, and the top ten carry roughly a quarter. Time point noted: peripheral blood 6 weeks after treatment start. Material: PBMCs, obtained around atezolizumab (anti-PD-L1) treatment. The receptors originated from a man aged 55-75 years with urothelial cancer.

CDR3 bases: TGTGCCTGGAGTGTAATGTCACTGCAGGGGACGGTTCAGCCCCAGCATTTT. Its protein is CAWSVMSLQGTVQPQHF. The chain recombines TRBV30 with TRBJ1-5, with a tentative D call TRBD1 (6 bases). The length of the CDR3 is 17 residues. Germline-derived CDR1 and CDR2 are GTSNPN and SVGIG (reference sequence). V shed 0 bases and J shed 6 bases, with 21 bases lying between them.

This clone showed up just once. The chain has TRBV29-1 and TRBJ2-7, with 7 bases aligning to TRBD2. J gave up 7 bases and V 2 bases, and 11 bases lay outside the gene matches. Germline lookup yields CDR1 SQVTM and CDR2 ANQGSEA. The CDR3 sequence is 14 residues long. The CDR3 nucleotides read TGCAGCGTTGAAAAAGCTACTGTCGGGGGGGAGCAGTACTTC. Translated: CSVEKATVGGEQYF.

The chain has TRBV2 and TRBJ1-2; D unresolved. The CDR3 extends over 14 amino acids. The V end lost 3 bases, the J end lost 3 bases, and 11 bases lay between the germline ends. Germline V gives CDR1 SNHLY, CDR2 FYNNEI. DNA of the CDR3: TGTGCCAGCAGTGACAGGTTTCTCGACTATGGCTACACCTTC. This encodes CASSDRFLDYGYTF.

This clone was recorded only once. The chain couples TRBV6-4 to TRBJ1-6, with no clear D. CDR3 size: 14 residues. V dropped 5 bases and J dropped 0 bases, with 5 bases sitting between them. Germline values: CDR1 MRHNA, CDR2 SNTAGT. The CDR3 DNA is TGTGCCAGCAGTACAAGCTCCTATAATTCACCCCTCCACTTT. Its translation: CASSTSSYNSPLHF.

The gene calls are TRBV5-1 and TRBJ1-4; D gene uncertain. The germline CDR1 and CDR2 sequences are SGHRS and YFSETQ. This CDR3 comprises 18 residues. V lost 0 bases, J lost 0 bases, and 15 bases lay in between. The CDR3 loop reads CASSLVMAAVATNEKLFF. CDR3 nucleotides: TGCGCCAGCAGCTTGGTAATGGCGGCAGTTGCAACTAATGAAAAACTGTTTTTT. The whole variable domain, filled in from reference TRBV5-1 and TRBJ1-4, reads KAGVTQTPRYLIKTRGQQVTLSCSPISGHRSVSWYQQTPGQGLQFLFEYFSETQRNKGNFPGRFSGRQFSNSRSEMNVSTLELGDSALYLCASSLVMAAVATNEKLFFGSGTQLSVL.

This clone was observed at least ten times. The chain uses TRBV7-3 and TRBJ1-1, with D maybe TRBD1 (6 bases). Trimming took off 2 bases at V and 7 bases at J, with 11 bases between the two ends. In germline, CDR1 is SGHTA, CDR2 FQGTGA. This CDR3 has 13 residues. Here the CDR3 DNA reads TGTGCCAGCAGCTTAGATTGGACAGTTGAAGCTTTCTTT. It specifies CASSLDWTVEAFF.

The V and J genes are TRBV5-1 and TRBJ2-2; 7 positions match TRBD1. Germline V lookup: CDR1 SGHRS, CDR2 YFSETQ. V gave up 6 bases and J gave up 2 bases; unmatched junction bases: 4. The CDR3 contains 14 residues. CDR3 bases: TGCGCCAGCACCCGGACAGGAAACACCGGGGAGCTGTTTTTT. As protein: CASTRTGNTGELFF.

A single count supports this clone. The chain has TRBV5-1 and TRBJ2-4; TRBD1 might be the D (7 bases). The CDR3 consists of 15 residues. The V end lost 0 bases, the J end lost 8 bases, and 15 bases lay between the germline ends. Germline CDR1 reads SGHRS; CDR2 reads YFSETQ. CDR3 protein: CASSLGRGAVDIQYF. The CDR3 bases are TGCGCCAGCAGCTTGGGCAGGGGGGCGGTTGACATTCAGTACTTC.